The T cell receptor beta chain described here comes from a study of shared clonotypes between healthy human individuals. At the level of the study: Researchers drew samples from a couple of women and three men aged 18 to 49.

Generated by immunoSEQ multiplex PCR, the TCRdb table keeps only in-frame clones and is missing some. In the table there are millions of clones, approximately 94% of which are singletons. About this clone: Its target is unknown.

Notes on the study in general: Donor scarcity curtailed the genetic and exposure-history diversity represented herein.

Trimming stripped 0 bases from V and 2 bases from J, with 15 bases between. Per the germline V gene, CDR1 is SGDLS and CDR2 is YYNGEE. The CDR3 length is 16 residues. Specimen: naive CD4+ T cells sorted from blood. Subset given: CD45RA+ positively selected. The TCR comes from a man between 18 and 29 years old in good health. The V and J genes are TRBV9 and TRBJ2-7, with D perhaps matching TRBD1 or TRBD2 (5 bases each). The CDR3 region has the DNA TGTGCCAGCAGCGTAGGTGAGGGGATCCGGCCCTACGAGCAGTACTTC. Its protein is CASSVGEGIRPYEQYF.